This T cell receptor (beta chain) emerged from a study of neurological immune-mediated disorders. Trimming took off 1 base at V and 2 bases at J, with 14 bases between the two ends. The CDR3 consists of 16 residues. Per the germline V gene, CDR1 is LGHNA and CDR2 is YNFKEQ. Ten or more counts support this clonotype. Each TCR transcript was tagged with a 10-nucleotide random UMI during 5'RACE. TCRdb re-derived calls from the 5' RACE reads in MiXCR, one entry per CDR3 protein. Of 65,000 to 90,000 distinct CDR3 sequences listed, about 3% were seen once; the top ten hold about 5.5%. The chain links TRBV4-2 to TRBJ2-5; the D gene is possibly TRBD1 (6 bases). The sequence was collected from a woman aged 50 to 60 with multiple sclerosis. Sequenced: PBMCs. CDR3 loop: CASSQGTGTLQETQYF. The CDR3 DNA sequence: TGTGCCAGCAGCCAAGGCACCGGGACACTACAAGAGACCCAGTACTTC.